Shown below are 30 T cell receptor beta chains from a single sample sequenced in a study of cytomegalovirus exposure and HLA in healthy donors (dated by TCRdb to the late 2010s). The method behind the library was the immunoSEQ multiplex PCR assay. For the multiplex PCR, a mixture combining 60 forward primers for TCR Vbeta segments and 13 reverse primers for TCR Jbeta segments was used. Here the immuneACCESS table is served through TCRdb, limited to in-frame sequences with V and J called. Missing clones are a known gap in these copies; in checked studies unresolved V genes cover under half, and the rest lacks a known reason. This sample gives roughly 180,000 clones in total; around 82% of them show up just once. The ten top clones hold 2% to 3% of the sample. The sample comprised PBMCs. Source of these receptors: a woman aged 25 to 39 in good health and CMV-seropositive.

The CDR3 spells CSAGTGGLGGETQYF. In nucleotides, the CDR3 is TGCAGCGCCGGGACAGGGGGACTGGGGGGAGAGACCCAGTACTTC. The chain joins TRBV29-1 to TRBJ2-5, with 11 nucleotides matching TRBD1. V shed 7 bases and J 4 bases; nucleotides not matched to a gene: 11. The CDR3 is 15 residues long. Germline CDR1 reads SQVTM; CDR2 reads ANQGSEA. The full variable domain, in which reference TRBV29-1 and TRBJ2-5 provide the parts outside the CDR3, is SAVISQKPSRDICQRGTSLTIQCQVDSQVTMMFWYRQQPGQSLTLIATANQGSEATYESGFVIDKFPISRPNLTFSTLTVSNMSPEDSSIYLCSAGTGGLGGETQYFGPGTRLLVL.

This rearrangement joins TRBV18 to TRBJ1-1, with a tentative D call TRBD1 (5 bases). The V gene's germline CDR1 is KGHSH and CDR2 LQKENI. Trimming pared 3 bases from V and 6 bases from J, leaving 14 bases between. The CDR3 is made up of 14 amino acids. CDR3 DNA: TGTGCCAGCTCACCGTTGAGCAGGGAATCTGAAGCTTTCTTT. Translating gives CASSPLSRESEAFF. Full variable domain (outside the CDR3, taken from reference TRBV18 and TRBJ1-1): NAGVMQNPRHLVRRRGQEARLRCSPMKGHSHVYWYRQLPEEGLKFMVYLQKENIIDESGMPKERFSAEFPKEGPSILRIQQVVRGDSAAYFCASSPLSRESEAFFGQGTRLTVV.

The rearrangement uses TRBV9 and TRBJ1-2; D is perhaps TRBD1 (6 bases). The V end lost 3 bases, the J end lost 2 bases, and 14 bases lay between the germline ends. Per the germline V gene, CDR1 is SGDLS and CDR2 is YYNGEE. CDR3 length: 15 residues. CDR3 amino acids: CASSGGTTGNYGYTF. CDR3 in DNA: TGTGCCAGCAGCGGGGGGACGACAGGCAACTATGGCTACACCTTC.

The chain links TRBV19 to TRBJ2-1; 7 nucleotides match TRBD1. Germline lookup yields CDR1 LNHDA and CDR2 SQIVND (reference sequence). CDR3 length: 13 amino acids. V was pared by 4 bases and J by 6 bases, with 3 bases of the junction left unmatched. As DNA, the CDR3 is TGTGCCAGTAGTACCCGACAGGGCAATGAGCAGTTCTTC. Translation gives CASSTRQGNEQFF.

This clone turned up a few times. The chain combines TRBV19 with TRBJ2-2; 8 nucleotides match TRBD1. Germline V gives CDR1 LNHDA, CDR2 SQIVND (reference sequence). The CDR3 has 15 amino acids. As DNA, the CDR3 is TGTGGGTCGGAGGGGCAGGGGGCAAACACCGGGGAGCTGTTTTTT. Amino acids: CGSEGQGANTGELFF.

The chain couples TRBV28 to TRBJ1-5; maybe TRBD1 (5 bases). Trimming pared 6 bases from V and 0 bases from J, leaving 9 bases between. This CDR3 contains 14 residues. Germline lookup yields CDR1 MDHEN and CDR2 SYDVKM. DNA for the CDR3: TGTGCCAGCAGCCACGACAGTAGCAATCAGCCCCAGCATTTT. Protein: CASSHDSSNQPQHF.

This clone was counted a few times. The genes are TRBV6-5 and TRBJ2-7, with a possible D match to TRBD1 (5 bases). Germline assignment: CDR1 MNHEY and CDR2 SVGAGI. This CDR3 has 13 amino acids. The germline V and J ends were trimmed by 0 bases and 7 bases, with 10 bases remaining between them. The CDR3 DNA is TGTGCCAGCAGTTACTCCCAGGGTGGAGAGCAGTACTTC. This sequence encodes CASSYSQGGEQYF.

J is TRBJ1-4 and V is TRBV5-1, with TRBD1 identical over 7 bases. The germline CDR1 and CDR2 sequences are SGHRS and YFSETQ. The CDR3 spans 16 residues. After removal of 4 bases from V and 0 bases from J, the junction contained 6 bases not matched to a gene. In DNA form, the CDR3 reads TGCGCCAGCAGCCCTGGGACAGCCTCAACTAATGAAAAACTGTTTTTT. Translated, it gives CASSPGTASTNEKLFF.

This chain uses TRBV9 with TRBJ2-3, with a possible D match to TRBD2 (6 bases). V shed 3 bases and J shed 5 bases, with 19 bases lying between them. The CDR3 is made up of 16 amino acids. CDR1 is SGDLS, CDR2 YYNGEE, per germline. CDR3 sequence (DNA): TGTGCCAGCAGCGCCCAGGCTGGCGGGGCACAAGATACGCAGTATTTT. Its protein product is CASSAQAGGAQDTQYF.

This sequence joins TRBV9 and TRBJ2-3, with 7 positions matching TRBD2. Germline V gene sequence: CDR1 SGDLS, CDR2 YYNGEE. The ends lost 0 bases at V and 3 bases at J; junction bases unmatched: 7. This CDR3 contains 16 residues. CDR3 sequence: CASSVEAGVGTDTQYF. CDR3 sequence (DNA): TGTGCCAGCAGCGTAGAGGCGGGGGTGGGAACAGATACGCAGTATTTT.

This rearrangement joins TRBV6-1 to TRBJ2-3, with D maybe TRBD2 (5 bases). Germline V CDR1 and CDR2: MNHNS, SASEGT. V was shortened by 2 bases and J by 1 base, with 13 bases between the two germline ends. The CDR3 totals 16 residues. The CDR3 region is CASSEPSGGGTDTQYF. In nucleotides, the CDR3 is TGTGCCAGCAGTGAACCCAGCGGAGGAGGCACAGATACGCAGTATTTT.

This chain connects TRBV2 to TRBJ1-5; 8 bases are shared with TRBD1. The CDR3 consists of 14 residues. The junction had 8 bases not matched to a gene; V was cut back by 6 bases and J by 7 bases. Germline loops: CDR1 SNHLY, CDR2 FYNNEI. CDR3 sequence: CASSYGQGGQPQHF. DNA of the CDR3: TGTGCCAGCAGCTACGGACAGGGTGGACAGCCCCAGCATTTT.

This chain uses TRBV19 with TRBJ2-7, with 10 bases aligning to TRBD1. The CDR3 is 18 amino acids. Germline V gene data show CDR1 as LNHDA and CDR2 as SQIVND (reference sequence). V trimming: 1 base; J trimming: 1 base; junction bases outside the gene matches: 10. In DNA, the CDR3 is TGTGCCAGTAGTATAGCGTGGGACAGGGGCGTTAGATCCTACGAGCAGTACTTC. Amino acids: CASSIAWDRGVRSYEQYF.

The rearrangement uses TRBV15 and TRBJ1-5, with a possible D match to TRBD1 (5 bases). CDR1 and CDR2 from the germline V gene are LNHNV and YYDKDF (reference sequence). CDR3 size: 16 residues. The V end was cut by 0 bases, the J end by 3 bases, with 12 bases between. This CDR3 is CATSRDQGGVNQPQHF. CDR3 coding DNA: TGTGCCACCAGCAGAGATCAGGGAGGGGTCAATCAGCCCCAGCATTTT. Filled out from reference TRBV15 and TRBJ1-5, the complete variable domain reads DAMVIQNPRYQVTQFGKPVTLSCSQTLNHNVMYWYQQKSSQAPKLLFHYYDKDFNNEADTPDNFQSRRPNTSFCFLDIRSPGLGDTAMYLCATSRDQGGVNQPQHFGDGTRLSIL.

The chain carries TRBV6-1 and TRBJ1-5; the D gene is possibly TRBD1 (6 bases). Between the trimmed V and J ends, which lost 7 bases and 2 bases, there was a span of 9 bases. There are 13 residues in the CDR3. CDR1 is MNHNS, CDR2 SASEGT, per germline. CDR3 sequence (DNA): TGTGCCAGCATGGCAGGGGGCAATCAGCCCCAGCATTTT. Protein sequence: CASMAGGNQPQHF.

The gene calls are TRBV14 and TRBJ1-6, with 7 bases identical to TRBD1. The J segment lost 1 base and the V segment lost 2 bases, leaving 2 bases of the junction unmatched. The CDR3 length is 16 residues. Germline loops: CDR1 SGHDN, CDR2 FVKESK. The CDR3 protein is CASSQRGLSYNSPLHF. The CDR3 DNA reads as TGTGCCAGCAGCCAAAGGGGGCTTTCCTATAATTCACCCCTCCACTTT.

The chain carries TRBV19 and TRBJ1-5; the D gene is possibly TRBD1 (5 bases). This CDR3 spans 14 amino acids. V was pared by 3 bases and J by 1 base, with 7 bases between. Germline CDR1 LNHDA, CDR2 SQIVND (reference sequence). Here the CDR3 reads CASSIQGSNQPQHF. The DNA of the CDR3 is TGTGCCAGTAGTATCCAGGGAAGCAATCAGCCCCAGCATTTT. Filled out from reference TRBV19 and TRBJ1-5, the complete variable domain reads DGGITQSPKYLFRKEGQNVTLSCEQNLNHDAMYWYRQDPGQGLRLIYYSQIVNDFQKGDIAEGYSVSREKKESFPLTVTSAQKNPTAFYLCASSIQGSNQPQHFGDGTRLSIL.

This clone was seen just once. V and J are TRBV4-2 and TRBJ1-6; no reliable D call. Germline CDR1 and CDR2: LGHNA and YNFKEQ. V was shortened by 4 bases and J by 8 bases, with 12 bases between the two germline ends. This CDR3 region has 14 residues. CDR3 bases: TGTGCCAGCAGCCGCGGGATTATAGATTCACCCCTCCACTTT. Amino acid sequence: CASSRGIIDSPLHF.

This chain uses TRBV7-2 with TRBJ2-3; no firm D call. This CDR3 region has 13 residues. Germline CDR1 and CDR2: SGHTA and FQGNSA. The V gene lost 5 bases and the J gene lost 3 bases, with 9 bases spanning the gap. The CDR3 reads CASSLRQTDTQYF. The CDR3 coding sequence is TGTGCCAGCAGCCTTAGACAAACAGATACGCAGTATTTT.

The chain uses TRBV6-5 and TRBJ1-2; D may be TRBD1 (5 bases). Per the germline V gene, CDR1 is MNHEY and CDR2 is SVGAGI. Deletions cut 4 bases from V and 4 bases from J, with 7 bases between. The CDR3 loop spans 12 amino acids. The CDR3 loop reads CASSFTGYGYTF. DNA of the CDR3: TGTGCCAGCAGTTTCACAGGCTATGGCTACACCTTC.

The chain recombines TRBV18 with TRBJ2-6; a weak D match, TRBD2 (5 bases). The CDR3 spans 16 residues. V dropped 2 bases and J dropped 2 bases, with 10 bases sitting between them. Germline-derived CDR1 and CDR2 are KGHSH and LQKENI. The CDR3 bases are TGTGCCAGCTCACCAAGCTCCGGGACTGGGGCCAACGTCCTGACTTTC. This sequence encodes CASSPSSGTGANVLTF. Together with reference TRBV18 and TRBJ2-6, the CDR3 gives the full variable domain: NAGVMQNPRHLVRRRGQEARLRCSPMKGHSHVYWYRQLPEEGLKFMVYLQKENIIDESGMPKERFSAEFPKEGPSILRIQQVVRGDSAAYFCASSPSSGTGANVLTFGAGSRLTVL.

The rearrangement joins TRBV5-5 to TRBJ1-2, with D perhaps matching TRBD1 (5 bases). Trimming shortened V by 3 bases and J by 4 bases, and 10 bases separated the two germline ends. The germline gives CDR1 SGHKS, CDR2 YYEKEE (reference sequence). This CDR3 region has 13 residues. CDR3 region: CASSSRVLYGYTF. In nucleotides, the CDR3 is TGTGCCAGCAGCTCCAGGGTTCTCTATGGCTACACCTTC. Supplemented by reference TRBV5-5 and TRBJ1-2, the full variable domain reads DAGVTQSPTHLIKTRGQQVTLRCSPISGHKSVSWYQQVLGQGPQFIFQYYEKEERGRGNFPDRFSARQFPNYSSELNVNALLLGDSALYLCASSSRVLYGYTFGSGTRLTVV.

The chain combines TRBV28 with TRBJ2-6; 11 bases are shared with TRBD1. Trimming took 4 bases from V and 2 from J; bases not matched to a gene: 4. Germline V gives CDR1 MDHEN, CDR2 SYDVKM. This CDR3 has 17 residues. DNA of the CDR3: TGTGCCAGCAGTTCATCGGGACAGGGGGCTGGGGCCAACGTCCTGACTTTC. It translates to CASSSSGQGAGANVLTF.

This clone has only a few counts. The genes are TRBV5-1 and TRBJ2-7, with 9 positions matching TRBD2. V lost 4 bases to trimming and J lost 2 bases; unmatched junction nucleotides: 10. CDR3 length: 16 amino acids. Germline V gene sequence: CDR1 SGHRS, CDR2 YFSETQ. CDR3 residues: CASSPRASGAAYEQYF. The CDR3 DNA sequence: TGCGCCAGCAGCCCCCGGGCTAGCGGGGCTGCCTACGAGCAGTACTTC.

The chain links TRBV12-2 to TRBJ2-1; the D segment call TRBD2 is taken from the table without a DNA check. TRBV12-2 is marked as a pseudogene. This CDR3 has 15 amino acids. The CDR3 DNA reads as TGTGCAAGTCGCGCAGGACTAGCGGGGGTGGATGAGCAGTTCTTC. Translation: CASRAGLAGVDEQFF.

The V gene is TRBV9, the J gene TRBJ2-1, with D perhaps TRBD2 (6 bases). Deletions cut 3 bases from V and 7 bases from J, with 14 bases between. Germline V gene lookup returns CDR1 SGDLS and CDR2 YYNGEE. The CDR3 is made up of 14 amino acids. The CDR3 coding sequence is TGTGCCAGCAGCGCGACGGAGGGGTCGAATGAGCAGTTCTTC. Translated: CASSATEGSNEQFF.

J is TRBJ2-7 and V is TRBV2, with TRBD2 identical over 13 bases. The J segment lost 6 bases and the V segment lost 3 bases, leaving 11 bases of the junction unmatched. The CDR3 extends over 17 amino acids. In germline, CDR1 is SNHLY, CDR2 FYNNEI. CDR3 in amino acids: CASSEISRLAGGLEQYF. The DNA of the CDR3 is TGTGCCAGCAGTGAGATATCAAGACTAGCGGGGGGCCTCGAGCAGTACTTC.

The chain links TRBV29-1 to TRBJ2-7; D is perhaps TRBD1 (5 bases). Trimming took off 6 bases at V and 4 bases at J, with 13 bases between the two ends. The germline V gene encodes CDR1 SQVTM and CDR2 ANQGSEA. The CDR3 loop spans 12 amino acids. The CDR3 DNA is TGCAGCGTCGCGACGGACAATTACGAGCAGTACTTC. It specifies CSVATDNYEQYF.

The chain joins TRBV10-2 to TRBJ1-2; D not resolved. The CDR3 runs to 13 residues. V was pared by 2 bases and J by 0 bases, with 4 bases between. The V gene's germline CDR1 is WSHSY and CDR2 SAAADI. The CDR3 protein is CASSEGPNYGYTF. The CDR3 DNA reads as TGCGCCAGCAGTGAGGGGCCTAACTATGGCTACACCTTC.

This rearrangement joins TRBV5-6 to TRBJ2-5; D call uncertain. The CDR3 is made up of 14 amino acids. V lost 4 bases, J lost 5 bases, and 15 bases lay in between. Germline V gene lookup returns CDR1 SGHDT and CDR2 YYEEEE. The CDR3 coding sequence is TGTGCCAGCAGCCCCAGTACCTCCTGGGAGACCCAGTACTTC. Translation: CASSPSTSWETQYF. Using reference TRBV5-6 and TRBJ2-5 for the parts outside the CDR3, the full variable domain is DAGVTQSPTHLIKTRGQQVTLRCSPKSGHDTVSWYQQALGQGPQFIFQYYEEEERQRGNFPDRFSGHQFPNYSSELNVNALLLGDSALYLCASSPSTSWETQYFGPGTRLLVL.